The 17 T cell receptor beta chains presented below share a single source sample, sequenced in a study of blood T cells in healthy people across ages. A second PCR of about 6 to 11 cycles used a sample-barcoded 5' primer and a J-beta primer mix. TCRdb re-analysed the 5' RACE reads in MiXCR, keeping a single row per CDR3 protein. Among about 970,000 distinct CDR3 sequences listed, around 54% were seen once. The sample taken for sequencing was blood. The source of these receptors is a woman in her sixties or seventies in good health.

The chain recombines TRBV10-3 with TRBJ2-7, with D perhaps matching TRBD1 (6 bases). Trimming shortened V by 2 bases and J by 2 bases, and 13 bases separated the two germline ends. The germline CDR1 and CDR2 sequences are ENHRY and SYGVKD. The CDR3 has 15 residues. This chain's CDR3 is CAISEGGRGAYEQYF. The CDR3 DNA follows: TGTGCCATCAGTGAGGGAGGCAGGGGAGCCTACGAGCAGTACTTC.

This clonotype was counted once. This chain links TRBV7-2 with TRBJ2-3, with 13 bases that match TRBD2. Germline assignment: CDR1 SGHTA and CDR2 FQGNSA. The CDR3 is made up of 17 amino acids. The junction had 6 bases not matched to a gene; V was cut back by 2 bases and J by 4 bases. The CDR3 coding sequence is TGTGCCAGCAGCTTACGGACTAGCGGGAGCGGGGCAGATACGCAGTATTTT. It specifies CASSLRTSGSGADTQYF.

The J gene is TRBJ2-1, the V gene TRBV6-1; 12 bases line up with TRBD2. The V segment lost 9 bases and the J segment 7 bases; nucleotides outside the gene matches: 10. Looked up from germline, CDR1 is MNHNS and CDR2 is SASEGT. The CDR3 spans 15 residues. CDR3 amino acids: CASGGETSGSNEQFF. CDR3 in DNA: TGTGCCAGTGGAGGAGAGACTAGCGGGAGTAATGAGCAGTTCTTC.

The chain recombines TRBV3-1 with TRBJ1-2; the D is unclear. This CDR3 has 14 amino acids. The V end lost 3 bases, the J end lost 0 bases, and 8 bases lay between the germline ends. Germline CDR1 and CDR2: LGHDT and YNNKEL (reference sequence). The CDR3 region is CASSQDPSNYGYTF. For the CDR3, the DNA is TGTGCCAGCAGCCAGGACCCATCTAACTATGGCTACACCTTC.

The chain has TRBV20-1 and TRBJ2-3, with unresolved D. This CDR3 has 14 residues. Germline-derived CDR1 and CDR2 are DFQATT and SNEGSKA (reference sequence). The germline V and J ends were trimmed by 5 bases and 4 bases, with 16 bases remaining between them. The CDR3 nucleotides are TGCAGTGCTGTGAGAGGAGTCGGCCCAGATACGCAGTATTTT. This codes for CSAVRGVGPDTQYF.

At least ten counts were recorded for this clonotype. The chain joins TRBV3-1 to TRBJ2-6; D may be TRBD1 or TRBD2 (5 bases each). This CDR3 contains 15 residues. Trimming took off 4 bases at V and 0 bases at J, with 7 bases between the two ends. Germline V gene sequence: CDR1 LGHDT, CDR2 YNNKEL (reference sequence). The CDR3 spells CASSRGSSGANVLTF. In DNA, the CDR3 is TGTGCCAGCAGCCGGGGGAGCTCTGGGGCCAACGTCCTGACTTTC. The entire variable domain, with the rest obtained from reference TRBV3-1 and TRBJ2-6, is as follows: DTAVSQTPKYLVTQMGNDKSIKCEQNLGHDTMYWYKQDSKKFLKIMFSYNNKELIINETVPNRFSPKSPDKAHLNLHINSLELGDSAVYFCASSRGSSGANVLTFGAGSRLTVL.

The rearrangement links TRBV9 to TRBJ2-7; either TRBD1 or TRBD2 may supply D (5 bases each). CDR3 length: 15 residues. With 2 bases removed from V and 1 base from J, the gap between germline ends came to 13 bases. From germline, CDR1 is SGDLS and CDR2 YYNGEE. The CDR3 spells CASSVGASWSYEQYF. The CDR3 DNA reads as TGTGCCAGCAGCGTTGGGGCTAGCTGGTCCTACGAGCAGTACTTC. Full variable domain (outside the CDR3, taken from reference TRBV9 and TRBJ2-7): DSGVTQTPKHLITATGQRVTLRCSPRSGDLSVYWYQQSLDQGLQFLIQYYNGEERAKGNILERFSAQQFPDLHSELNLSSLELGDSALYFCASSVGASWSYEQYFGPGTRLTVT.

The chain combines TRBV27 with TRBJ2-3; D is uncertain. The CDR3 has 13 residues. Looked up from germline, CDR1 is MNHEY and CDR2 is SMNVEV (reference sequence). Trimming took 11 bases from V and 0 from J, leaving 12 bases between them. The CDR3 sequence is CASTGPSTDTQYF. CDR3 DNA sequence: TGTGCCTCAACCGGGCCTAGCACAGATACGCAGTATTTT.

The chain has TRBV5-1 and TRBJ1-1; TRBD1 matches at 9 bases. CDR1 SGHRS and CDR2 YFSETQ come from the germline V gene. The CDR3 totals 13 residues. Losses at the gene ends were 0 bases for V and 8 bases for J; bases not matched to a gene: 2. In DNA form, the CDR3 reads TGCGCCAGCAGCTTGGAGGGGACAGGGGAAGCTTTCTTT. Encoded protein: CASSLEGTGEAFF.

This clonotype came up a few times. The chain joins TRBV9 to TRBJ2-1; TRBD1 agrees at 7 bases. The V segment lost 4 bases and the J segment 10 bases; nucleotides outside the gene matches: 11. Germline CDR1 SGDLS, CDR2 YYNGEE. There are 14 residues in the CDR3. CDR3 sequence reads: CASSPQMGQNEQFF. CDR3 sequence (DNA): TGTGCCAGCAGCCCTCAGATGGGACAGAACGAGCAGTTCTTC. The complete variable domain, with remaining parts taken from reference TRBV9 and TRBJ2-1, reads DSGVTQTPKHLITATGQRVTLRCSPRSGDLSVYWYQQSLDQGLQFLIQYYNGEERAKGNILERFSAQQFPDLHSELNLSSLELGDSALYFCASSPQMGQNEQFFGPGTRLTVL.

The chain combines TRBV7-9 with TRBJ1-2; D ambiguous. The CDR3 sequence is 14 residues long. Deletions cut 1 base from V and 5 bases from J, with 11 bases between. Germline CDR1 SEHNR, CDR2 FQNEAQ (reference sequence). As DNA, the CDR3 is TGTGCCAGCAGCTTAGGGGGTATGGGGTATGGCTACACCTTC. It yields the protein CASSLGGMGYGYTF. Complete variable domain (other parts from reference TRBV7-9 and TRBJ1-2): DTGVSQNPRHKITKRGQNVTFRCDPISEHNRLYWYRQTLGQGPEFLTYFQNEAQLEKSRLLSDRFSAERPKGSFSTLEIQRTEQGDSAMYLCASSLGGMGYGYTFGSGTRLTVV.

Points on this clonotype: Germline and junction disagree at one end, which may indicate a read error. The chain has TRBV7-2 and TRBJ2-5, with 8 bases matching TRBD1. CDR1 and CDR2 (germline): SGHTA, FQGNSA. This CDR3 region has 15 residues. CDR3 amino acids: CASSPPGTGEESQYF. The CDR3 region has the DNA TGTGCCAGCAGCCCCCCCGGGACAGGAGAAGAGTCCCAGTACTTC.

The V call is TRBV3-1, the J call TRBJ2-7; 7 bases are shared with TRBD2. With V trimmed by 1 base and J by 4 bases, 4 bases remained unmatched. The CDR3 length is 14 residues. CDR1 and CDR2 from the germline V gene are LGHDT and YNNKEL (reference sequence). This CDR3 reads CASSQGSSGYEQYF. CDR3 coding DNA: TGTGCCAGCAGCCAAGGTAGTAGCGGGTACGAGCAGTACTTC.

The chain carries TRBV28 and TRBJ1-4, with D possibly TRBD1 on 6 matching bases. Germline V gene data show CDR1 as MDHEN and CDR2 as SYDVKM. V lost 1 base and J 0 bases, leaving 12 bases between the germline ends. There are 17 residues in the CDR3. The CDR3 reads CASSLYGTLATNEKLFF. The DNA for the CDR3 is TGTGCCAGCAGTTTATACGGGACACTCGCAACTAATGAAAAACTGTTTTTT. Together with reference TRBV28 and TRBJ1-4, the CDR3 gives the full variable domain: DVKVTQSSRYLVKRTGEKVFLECVQDMDHENMFWYRQDPGLGLRLIYFSYDVKMKEKGDIPEGYSVSREKKERFSLILESASTNQTSMYLCASSLYGTLATNEKLFFGSGTQLSVL.

This rearrangement joins TRBV7-9 to TRBJ2-5, with D possibly being TRBD1 (5 bases). The CDR3 has 12 amino acids. CDR1 and CDR2 (germline): SEHNR, FQNEAQ (reference sequence). The V gene lost 5 bases and the J gene lost 5 bases, with 9 bases spanning the gap. CDR3 amino acids: CASSPKGETQYF. CDR3 bases: TGTGCCAGCAGCCCTAAGGGGGAGACCCAGTACTTC.

This clonotype was detected a few times. The CDR3 coding sequence is TGTGCCTGGAGTAGACTAGCGGGATTCGCAGATACGCAGTATTTT. Translated: CAWSRLAGFADTQYF. This chain connects TRBV30 to TRBJ2-3, with TRBD2 matching over 11 bases. The length of the CDR3 is 15 residues. Germline values: CDR1 GTSNPN, CDR2 SVGIG (reference sequence). V shed 2 bases, J shed 4 bases, and the junction held 5 bases outside the gene matches.

This clonotype was detected a few times. The genes are TRBV24-1 and TRBJ2-3; a possible D gene is TRBD1 (6 bases). The CDR3 sequence is 16 residues long. Trimming left V 5 bases short and J 5 bases short, with 19 bases between. Germline V gene lookup returns CDR1 KGHDR and CDR2 SFDVKD. DNA of the CDR3: TGTGCCACCAGTGTACGCCCTCAGGGGTCAGGAGATACGCAGTATTTT. This codes for CATSVRPQGSGDTQYF.